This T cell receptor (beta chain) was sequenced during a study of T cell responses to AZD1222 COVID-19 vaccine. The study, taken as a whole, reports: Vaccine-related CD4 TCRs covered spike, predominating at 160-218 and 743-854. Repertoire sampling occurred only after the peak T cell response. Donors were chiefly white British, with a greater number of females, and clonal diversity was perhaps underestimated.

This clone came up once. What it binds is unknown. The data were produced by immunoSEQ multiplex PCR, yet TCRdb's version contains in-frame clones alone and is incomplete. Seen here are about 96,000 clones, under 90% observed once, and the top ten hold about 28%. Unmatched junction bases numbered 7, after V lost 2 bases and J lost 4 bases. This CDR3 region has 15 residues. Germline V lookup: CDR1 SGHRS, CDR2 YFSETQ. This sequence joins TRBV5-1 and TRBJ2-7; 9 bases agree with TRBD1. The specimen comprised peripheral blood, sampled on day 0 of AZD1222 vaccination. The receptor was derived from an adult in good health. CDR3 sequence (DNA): TGCGCCAGCAGCTTAAGAGGGGACAGGGTTTACGAGCAGTACTTC. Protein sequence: CASSLRGDRVYEQYF.